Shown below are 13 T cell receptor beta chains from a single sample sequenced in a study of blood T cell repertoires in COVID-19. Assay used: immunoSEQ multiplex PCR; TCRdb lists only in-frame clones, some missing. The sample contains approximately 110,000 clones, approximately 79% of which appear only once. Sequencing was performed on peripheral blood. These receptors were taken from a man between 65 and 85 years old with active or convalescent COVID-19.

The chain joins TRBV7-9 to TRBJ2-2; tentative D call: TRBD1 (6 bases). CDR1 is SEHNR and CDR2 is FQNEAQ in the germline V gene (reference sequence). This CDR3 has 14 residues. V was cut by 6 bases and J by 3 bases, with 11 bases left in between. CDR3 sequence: CASRADRYTGELFF. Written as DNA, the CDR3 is TGTGCCAGCAGGGCGGACAGATACACCGGGGAGCTGTTTTTT. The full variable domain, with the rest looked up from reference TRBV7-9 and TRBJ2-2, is DTGVSQNPRHKITKRGQNVTFRCDPISEHNRLYWYRQTLGQGPEFLTYFQNEAQLEKSRLLSDRFSAERPKGSFSTLEIQRTEQGDSAMYLCASRADRYTGELFFGEGSRLTVL.

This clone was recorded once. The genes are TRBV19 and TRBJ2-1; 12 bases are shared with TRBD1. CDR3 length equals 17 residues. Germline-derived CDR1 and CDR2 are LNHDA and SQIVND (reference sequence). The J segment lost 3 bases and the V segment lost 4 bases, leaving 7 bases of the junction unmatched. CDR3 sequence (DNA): TGTGCCAGTAGTAGGGGACAGGGGGCTCTAAACTACAATGAGCAGTTCTTC. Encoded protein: CASSRGQGALNYNEQFF.

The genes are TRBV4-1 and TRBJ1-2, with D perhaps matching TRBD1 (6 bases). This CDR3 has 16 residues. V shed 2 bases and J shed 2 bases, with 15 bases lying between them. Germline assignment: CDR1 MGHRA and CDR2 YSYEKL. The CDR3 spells CASSQRGAAGNYGYTF. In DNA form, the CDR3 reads TGCGCCAGCAGCCAACGGGGGGCGGCCGGGAACTATGGCTACACCTTC.

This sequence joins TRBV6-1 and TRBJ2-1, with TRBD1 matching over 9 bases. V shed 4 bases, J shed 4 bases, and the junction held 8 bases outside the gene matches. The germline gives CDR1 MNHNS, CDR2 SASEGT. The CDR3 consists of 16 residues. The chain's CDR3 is CASSGSTGGRYNEQFF. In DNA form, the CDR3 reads TGTGCCAGCAGTGGATCGACAGGGGGGAGATACAATGAGCAGTTCTTC.

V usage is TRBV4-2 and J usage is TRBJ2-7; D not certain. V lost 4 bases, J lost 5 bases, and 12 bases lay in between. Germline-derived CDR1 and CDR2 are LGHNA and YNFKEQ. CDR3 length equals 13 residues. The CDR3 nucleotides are TGTGCCAGCAGCCTAGAGAGCTTCAACGAGCAGTACTTC. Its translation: CASSLESFNEQYF.

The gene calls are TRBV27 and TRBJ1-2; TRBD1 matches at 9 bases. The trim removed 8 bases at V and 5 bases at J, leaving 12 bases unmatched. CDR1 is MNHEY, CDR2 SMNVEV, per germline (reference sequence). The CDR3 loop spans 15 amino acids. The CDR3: CASAPSTGGRYGYTF. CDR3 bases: TGTGCCAGCGCCCCGTCGACAGGGGGGAGGTATGGCTACACCTTC.

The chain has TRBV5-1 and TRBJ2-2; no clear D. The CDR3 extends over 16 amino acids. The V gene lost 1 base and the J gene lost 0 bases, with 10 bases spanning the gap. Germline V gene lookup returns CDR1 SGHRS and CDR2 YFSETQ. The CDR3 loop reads CASSLMGISNTGELFF. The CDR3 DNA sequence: TGCGCCAGCAGCTTGATGGGCATATCGAACACCGGGGAGCTGTTTTTT.

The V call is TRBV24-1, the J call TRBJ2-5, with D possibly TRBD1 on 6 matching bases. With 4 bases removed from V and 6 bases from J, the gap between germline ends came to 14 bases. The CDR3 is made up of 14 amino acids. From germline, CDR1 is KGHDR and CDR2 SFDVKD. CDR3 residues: CATSEAGVTKTQYF. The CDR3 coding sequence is TGTGCCACCAGTGAGGCAGGGGTGACAAAGACCCAGTACTTC.

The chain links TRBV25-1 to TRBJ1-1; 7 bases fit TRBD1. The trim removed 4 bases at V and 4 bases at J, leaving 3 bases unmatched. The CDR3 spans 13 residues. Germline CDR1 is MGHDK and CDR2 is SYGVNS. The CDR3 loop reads CASSATGATEAFF. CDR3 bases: TGTGCCAGCAGTGCCACAGGGGCCACTGAAGCTTTCTTT.

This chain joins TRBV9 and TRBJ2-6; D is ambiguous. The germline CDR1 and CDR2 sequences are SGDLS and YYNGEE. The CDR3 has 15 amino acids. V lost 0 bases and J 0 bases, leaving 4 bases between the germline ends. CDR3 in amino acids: CASSVDISGANVLTF. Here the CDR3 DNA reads TGTGCCAGCAGCGTAGACATCTCTGGGGCCAACGTCCTGACTTTC.

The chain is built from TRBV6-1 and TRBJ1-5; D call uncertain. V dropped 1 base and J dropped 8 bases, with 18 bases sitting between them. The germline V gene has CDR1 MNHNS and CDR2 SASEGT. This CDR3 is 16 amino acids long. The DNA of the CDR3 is TGTGCCAGCAGTGAAGGTGTGATAGTGGAGCGGGAGCCCCAGCATTTT. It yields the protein CASSEGVIVEREPQHF.

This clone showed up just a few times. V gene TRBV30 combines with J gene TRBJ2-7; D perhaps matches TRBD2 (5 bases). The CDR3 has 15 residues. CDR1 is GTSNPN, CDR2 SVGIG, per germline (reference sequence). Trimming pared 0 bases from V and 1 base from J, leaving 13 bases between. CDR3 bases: TGTGCCTGGAGTGTACGAGGGAGTTTATCCTACGAGCAGTACTTC. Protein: CAWSVRGSLSYEQYF.

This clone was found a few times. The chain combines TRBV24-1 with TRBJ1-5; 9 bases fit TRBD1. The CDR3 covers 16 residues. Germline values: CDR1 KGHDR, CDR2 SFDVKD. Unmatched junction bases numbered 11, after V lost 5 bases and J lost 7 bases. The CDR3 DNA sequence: TGTGCCACCAGTGGCAGGGGACAGGGAAGCGAGCAGCCCCAGCATTTT. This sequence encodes CATSGRGQGSEQPQHF.